The 2 T cell receptor beta chains below all came from one sample that was sequenced in a study of beta chain features in type 1 diabetes. The entirety of the isolated RNA underwent reverse transcription, so expressed TCRB transcripts were sequenced. Sequencing was performed with immunoSEQ multiplex PCR; in TCRdb, only in-frame clones are kept and a portion is missing. The sample has about 140,000 clones; 6.9% are singletons. Sequenced input: central memory CD4+ T cells from blood. These TCRs come from a woman aged 25 to 39 in good health.

At least ten counts were recorded for this clone. The V gene is TRBV7-9, the J gene TRBJ2-5, with 7 bases aligning to TRBD1. CDR3 length: 15 amino acids. Germline trimming cut 7 bases from V and 5 bases from J; bases unmatched to any gene: 13. CDR1 is SEHNR, CDR2 FQNEAQ, per germline (reference sequence). The CDR3, as DNA: TGTGCCAGCACCTCTTGGACAGGTCTAGTGGAGACCCAGTACTTC. The encoded protein is CASTSWTGLVETQYF.

The J gene is TRBJ1-4, the V gene TRBV29-1; a possible D gene is TRBD1 (6 bases). There are 15 residues in the CDR3. Germline V CDR1 and CDR2: SQVTM, ANQGSEA. The germline V and J ends were trimmed by 6 bases and 2 bases, with 16 bases remaining between them. In DNA form, the CDR3 reads TGCAGCGTCGCGGCAGGGGCTAGCACTAATGAAAAACTGTTTTTT. Translation gives CSVAAGASTNEKLFF. The complete variable domain, with remaining parts taken from reference TRBV29-1 and TRBJ1-4, reads SAVISQKPSRDICQRGTSLTIQCQVDSQVTMMFWYRQQPGQSLTLIATANQGSEATYESGFVIDKFPISRPNLTFSTLTVSNMSPEDSSIYLCSVAAGASTNEKLFFGSGTQLSVL.